Sequencing of this T cell receptor beta chain was carried out in a study of T cells in Graves' hyperthyroidism and ophthalmopathy. Overall study results and limits: From stable hyperthyroidism, ophthalmopathy was set apart by a 13 V-J model.

This clonotype was counted many times. The target antigen is unknown. The CDR3 is made up of 16 amino acids. Germline CDR1 is SEHNR and CDR2 is FQNEAQ (reference sequence). The trim removed 5 bases at V and 7 bases at J, leaving 13 bases unmatched. The CDR3 regions of TCR beta were amplified from RNA transcripts. During a first-round RT-PCR of the TCR CDR3, the HTBI primer set was used. TCRdb redid the calling of the multiplex PCR reads with MiXCR, one entry per CDR3 protein. Here the sample spans fewer than 800,000 distinct CDR3 sequences, around 17% being singletons. Clinical symptoms, serum thyroxine, TRAb, thyroid ultrasound and orbital computed tomography informed diagnoses. Source material for PBMCs was more than 9.5 ml fresh peripheral blood.

The sample taken for sequencing was blood. The genes are TRBV7-9 and TRBJ2-1; TRBD1 aligns across 8 bases. This TCR derives from a man aged 18 to 30 with Graves' hyperthyroidism. CDR3 protein: CASSATGTGLGNEQFF. The CDR3 coding sequence is TGTGCCAGCAGCGCCACCGGGACAGGCCTCGGGAATGAGCAGTTCTTC.